This T cell receptor (beta chain) was obtained from a study of cytomegalovirus exposure and HLA in healthy donors. Findings of the study overall: The study flagged some 170 TCR beta chains as cytomegalovirus-associated. Later work found most CMV-associated TCR beta chains apparently HLA-restricted. Solely CMV serostatus was available to characterize immune exposure. Reported findings show TCR beta sequences accurately forecast HLA-A and HLA-B alleles in most subjects.

The PCR had 60 Vbeta and 13 Jbeta primers. Repertoires were generated with immunoSEQ multiplex PCR, while TCRdb's copy carries only in-frame clones and drops some. The data show approximately 140,000 clones, roughly 84% seen once. From germline, CDR1 is LGHNA and CDR2 YSLEER. The CDR3 runs to 15 residues. Trimming removed 2 bases from V and 5 bases from J, with 13 bases in between. On this clone itself: Its antigen remains unidentified.

Sequencing used PBMCs. This TCR was recovered from a boy aged 5-17 years in good health and CMV-seronegative. This chain links TRBV4-3 with TRBJ1-5, with a possible D match to TRBD1 (5 bases). CDR3 loop: CASSQMRTTDQPQHF. The CDR3 nucleotides read TGCGCCAGCAGCCAAATGCGGACAACTGATCAGCCCCAGCATTTT.